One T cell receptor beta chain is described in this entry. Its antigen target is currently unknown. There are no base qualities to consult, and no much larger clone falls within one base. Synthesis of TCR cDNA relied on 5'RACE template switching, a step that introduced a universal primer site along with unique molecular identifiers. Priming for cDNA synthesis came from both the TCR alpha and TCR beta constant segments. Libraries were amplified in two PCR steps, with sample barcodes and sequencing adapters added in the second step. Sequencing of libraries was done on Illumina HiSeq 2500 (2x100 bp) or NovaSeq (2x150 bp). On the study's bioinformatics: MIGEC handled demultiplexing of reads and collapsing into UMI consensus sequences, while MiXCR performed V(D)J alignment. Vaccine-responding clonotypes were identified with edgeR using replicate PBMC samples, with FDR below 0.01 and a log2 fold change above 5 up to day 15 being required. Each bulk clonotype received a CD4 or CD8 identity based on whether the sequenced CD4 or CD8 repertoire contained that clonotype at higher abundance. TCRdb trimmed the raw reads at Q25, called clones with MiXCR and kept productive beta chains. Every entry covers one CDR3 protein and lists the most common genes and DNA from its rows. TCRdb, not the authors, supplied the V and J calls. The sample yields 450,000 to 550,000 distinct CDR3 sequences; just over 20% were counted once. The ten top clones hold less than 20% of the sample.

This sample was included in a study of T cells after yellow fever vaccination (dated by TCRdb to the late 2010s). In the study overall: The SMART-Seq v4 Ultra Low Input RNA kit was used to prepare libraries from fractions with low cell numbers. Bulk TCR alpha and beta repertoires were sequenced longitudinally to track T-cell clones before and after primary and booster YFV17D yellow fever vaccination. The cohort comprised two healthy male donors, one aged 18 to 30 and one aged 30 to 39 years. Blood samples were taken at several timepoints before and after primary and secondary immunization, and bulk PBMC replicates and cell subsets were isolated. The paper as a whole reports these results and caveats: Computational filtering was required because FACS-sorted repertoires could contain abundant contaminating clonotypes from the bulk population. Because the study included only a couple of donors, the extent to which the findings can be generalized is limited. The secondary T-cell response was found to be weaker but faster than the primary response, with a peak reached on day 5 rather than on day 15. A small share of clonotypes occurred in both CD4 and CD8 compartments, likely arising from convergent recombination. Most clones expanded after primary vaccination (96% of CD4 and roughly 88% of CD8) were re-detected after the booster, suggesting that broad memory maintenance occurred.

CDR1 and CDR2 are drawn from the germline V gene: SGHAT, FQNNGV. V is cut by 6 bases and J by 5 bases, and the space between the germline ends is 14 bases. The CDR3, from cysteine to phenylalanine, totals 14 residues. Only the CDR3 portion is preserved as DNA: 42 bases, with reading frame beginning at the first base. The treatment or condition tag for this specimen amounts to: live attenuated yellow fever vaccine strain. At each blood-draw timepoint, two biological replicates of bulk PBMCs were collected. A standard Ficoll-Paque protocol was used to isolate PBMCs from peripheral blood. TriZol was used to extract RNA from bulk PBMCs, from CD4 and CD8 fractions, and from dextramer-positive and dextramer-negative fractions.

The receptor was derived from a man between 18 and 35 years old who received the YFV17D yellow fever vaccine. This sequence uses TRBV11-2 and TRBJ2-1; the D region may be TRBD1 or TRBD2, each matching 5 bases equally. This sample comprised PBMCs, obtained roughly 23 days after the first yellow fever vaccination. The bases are TGTGCCAGCAGTTCCCGGGACGTTAACAATGAGCAGTTCTTC. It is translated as CASSSRDVNNEQFF.